One sample yielded the 21 T cell receptor beta chains listed below, sequenced in a study of low-dose radiotherapy and immunotherapy resistance in tumors. Time point of the sample: after trial treatment. Treatment in this sample: LDRT plus nivolumab, ipilimumab, low-dose cyclophosphamide and aspirin (RACIN trial). Covering alpha and beta chains, TRAV- and TRBV-specific primers were used for the first-strand cDNA. The authors amplified TCRs for 20 to 25 PCR cycles with a constant-region primer and a V-primer adapter. TCRdb reanalysed the reads using MiXCR and keeps one entry per CDR3 protein. The sample holds about 58,000 distinct CDR3 sequences, 20% to 25% seen once. The source was PBMCs, collected after low-dose radiotherapy plus immunotherapy. The receptors originated from a male donor with prostate cancer.

This clonotype was detected many times. The V and J genes are TRBV4-1 and TRBJ2-5; 7 positions match TRBD2. Unmatched junction bases numbered 13, after V lost 5 bases and J lost 4 bases. The CDR3 sequence is 16 residues long. CDR1 is MGHRA and CDR2 is YSYEKL in the germline V gene. Here the CDR3 reads CASSDTFGGVAETQYF. In nucleotides, the CDR3 is TGCGCCAGCAGCGATACTTTTGGGGGGGTCGCAGAGACCCAGTACTTC.

The V call is TRBV6-2 or TRBV6-3, the J call TRBJ2-1; possible D gene TRBD1, 6 bases. The CDR3 sequence is 15 residues long. V dropped 0 bases and J dropped 4 bases, with 10 bases sitting between them. CDR1 is MNHEY and CDR2 is SVGEGT in the germline V gene. The CDR3 bases are TGTGCCAGCAGTTACTCGTCACAGGGATACAATGAGCAGTTCTTC. Amino acids: CASSYSSQGYNEQFF.

This clonotype was seen many times. V usage is TRBV4-1 and J usage is TRBJ2-2, with D possibly being TRBD2 (6 bases). V was shortened by 0 bases and J by 2 bases, with 13 bases between the two germline ends. Looked up from germline, CDR1 is MGHRA and CDR2 is YSYEKL. The CDR3 is made up of 17 amino acids. The CDR3 coding sequence is TGCGCCAGCAGCCAAGAGACGGGACTCCCCAACACCGGGGAGCTGTTTTTT. Translation gives CASSQETGLPNTGELFF.

A remark on this clonotype: One base separates it from a far larger clone, so it is likely a read error. The rearrangement links TRBV29-1 to TRBJ2-1; TRBD2 agrees at 11 bases. Germline values: CDR1 SQVTM, CDR2 ANQGSEA. The V and J ends lost 6 bases and 10 bases, in that order; junction bases with no gene match: 11. CDR3 length: 14 amino acids. CDR3 loop: CSVALAGGPYEQFF. Here the CDR3 DNA reads TGCAGCGTGGCCCTAGCGGGAGGCCCCTACGAGCAGTTCTTC.

This clonotype was seen once. The junction shows a germline mismatch at one end, possibly a read error. V is TRBV5-1 and J is TRBJ2-1; 10 bases map to TRBD2. This CDR3 has 15 amino acids. Germline-derived CDR1 and CDR2 are SGHRS and YFSETQ. CDR3 bases: TGCGCCAGCAGCGCTCTAGCGGGAGAGGTCGATGAGCTGTTCTTC. This encodes CASSALAGEVDELFF.

With regard to this clonotype: Without the conserved terminal phenylalanine or tryptophan, this CDR3 likely stems from a read error. No DNA is shown, since the ends of the CDR3 on it are uncertain; the CDR3 is the one TCRdb lists. The V and J genes are TRBV5-5 and TRBJ1-2; the table names TRBD1, a call not compared with the DNA. The germline gives CDR1 SGHKS, CDR2 YYEKEE (reference sequence). The CDR3 has 9 residues if both end residues are counted. CDR3 sequence reads: CASSPGRVV.

This clonotype occurred many times. The DNA is left out, because the CDR3 cannot be placed on it with certainty; the CDR3 is given as TCRdb lists it. The V call is TRBV23-1, the J call TRBJ2-2; TRBD2, the table's D call, lacks a check against the DNA. TRBV23-1 is known as an ORF, though its function is uncertain. The CDR3 spans 17 residues, counting both ends. This CDR3 reads CASSHPGLAGRPGSCFF.

This clonotype was counted ten times or more. The chain has TRBV10-3 and TRBJ2-2; 11 bases map to TRBD2. The CDR3 is 17 amino acids. Germline CDR1 ENHRY, CDR2 SYGVKD. V lost 4 bases to trimming and J lost 4 bases; unmatched junction nucleotides: 8. This chain's CDR3 is CAISAVAGGPGTGELFF. For the CDR3, the DNA is TGTGCCATCAGTGCGGTAGCGGGGGGGCCGGGCACCGGGGAGCTGTTTTTT.

This clonotype was seen repeatedly, ten times or more. The chain uses TRBV11-2 and TRBJ1-2; D perhaps matches TRBD1 (6 bases). This CDR3 comprises 16 residues. Deletions cut 0 bases from V and 5 bases from J, with 16 bases between. In germline, CDR1 is SGHAT, CDR2 FQNNGV. This CDR3 reads CASSLELSGARYGYTF. The CDR3, as DNA: TGTGCCAGCAGCTTAGAATTATCGGGGGCTCGGTATGGCTACACCTTC. The whole variable domain, filled in from reference TRBV11-2 and TRBJ1-2, reads EAGVAQSPRYKIIEKRQSVAFWCNPISGHATLYWYQQILGQGPKLLIQFQNNGVVDDSQLPKDRFSAERLKGVDSTLKIQPAKLEDSAVYLCASSLELSGARYGYTFGSGTRLTVV.

This clonotype has at least ten counts. The chain carries TRBV28 and TRBJ2-5, with D possibly matching TRBD2 (5 bases). CDR1 MDHEN and CDR2 SYDVKM come from the germline V gene. V lost 6 bases and J lost 10, with 24 bases in between. CDR3 length: 15 residues. The CDR3 DNA is TGTGCCAGCAGCCACGGCGGACGGTCCAGTGGGAGCCAGTACTTC. It translates to CASSHGGRSSGSQYF.

The chain couples TRBV2 to TRBJ2-1; a possible D gene is TRBD2 (7 bases). Deletions cut 4 bases from V and 8 bases from J, with 21 bases between. The CDR3 covers 16 residues. Germline-derived CDR1 and CDR2 are SNHLY and FYNNEI. DNA of the CDR3: TGTGCCAGCAGTGGGGAGGGGGGGGCCTTCGGGTATGAGCAGTTCTTC. It codes for CASSGEGGAFGYEQFF.

This clonotype was detected ten times or more. The gene calls are TRBV7-2 and TRBJ2-1; maybe TRBD2 (6 bases). This CDR3 is built from 16 residues. Germline-derived CDR1 and CDR2 are SGHTA and FQGNSA. V gave up 5 bases and J gave up 2 bases, with 16 bases separating them. Written as DNA, the CDR3 is TGTGCCAGCAGCCGGGGGAGGTGGGAGGCCTACAATGAGCAGTTCTTC. Residues: CASSRGRWEAYNEQFF.

The chain combines TRBV28 with TRBJ2-7; unclear D gene. The DNA end is a closer match to TRBJ2-5, so the J assignment may be wrong. The germline gives CDR1 MDHEN, CDR2 SYDVKM. The CDR3 has 16 residues. The CDR3: CASSRSPGNRRETQYF. As DNA, the CDR3 is TGTGCCAGCAGCCGTAGCCCCGGAAACCGCCGGGAGACCCAGTACTTC.

This clonotype was observed at least ten times. This chain connects TRBV19 to TRBJ2-7; D gene ambiguous. This CDR3 contains 13 residues. V lost 3 bases to trimming and J lost 4 bases, with 10 bases between them. The germline V gene has CDR1 LNHDA and CDR2 SQIVND (reference sequence). The CDR3 DNA reads TGTGCCAGTAGTATCGGTTTTCAGTACGAGCAGTACTTC. As protein: CASSIGFQYEQYF.

This clonotype appeared many times. CDR3 loop: CASSQTQGTYEQYF. In DNA, the CDR3 is TGCGCCAGCAGCCAAACACAGGGTACCTACGAGCAGTACTTC. The J gene is TRBJ2-7, the V gene TRBV4-3, with D possibly matching TRBD1 (6 bases). This CDR3 has 14 residues. Germline lookup yields CDR1 LGHNA and CDR2 YSLEER. V lost 2 bases to trimming and J lost 2 bases, with 10 bases between them.

This clonotype was found many times. The V gene is TRBV5-6, the J gene TRBJ2-2; D may match TRBD1 or TRBD2 (5 bases each). CDR1 is SGHDT, CDR2 YYEEEE, per germline. Between the trimmed V and J ends, which lost 2 bases and 2 bases, there was a span of 7 bases. CDR3 length: 14 amino acids. CDR3 sequence reads: CASSFGTNTGELFF. The CDR3 region has the DNA TGTGCCAGCAGCTTCGGGACCAACACCGGGGAGCTGTTTTTT. Together with reference TRBV5-6 and TRBJ2-2, the CDR3 gives the full variable domain: DAGVTQSPTHLIKTRGQQVTLRCSPKSGHDTVSWYQQALGQGPQFIFQYYEEEERQRGNFPDRFSGHQFPNYSSELNVNALLLGDSALYLCASSFGTNTGELFFGEGSRLTVL.

This clonotype was recorded once. The V call is TRBV29-1, the J call TRBJ2-1; TRBD1 matches at 7 bases. CDR1 and CDR2 from the germline V gene are SQVTM and ANQGSEA. This CDR3 region has 12 residues. J lost 5 bases, V lost 7 bases, and 5 bases had no gene match. The CDR3 bases are TGCAGCGCACGGGACAGTAACAATGAGCAGTTCTTC. Amino acid sequence: CSARDSNNEQFF.

The sample holds many counts of this clonotype. CDR3 sequence reads: CSAPNPRGTGELFF. The DNA of the CDR3 is TGCAGTGCGCCAAATCCCAGGGGAACCGGGGAGCTGTTTTTT. V and J are TRBV20-1 and TRBJ2-2; D perhaps matches TRBD1 (6 bases). Per the germline V gene, CDR1 is DFQATT and CDR2 is SNEGSKA (reference sequence). Trimming removed 6 bases from V and 5 bases from J, with 16 bases in between. The CDR3 is made up of 14 amino acids.

With respect to this clonotype: A far larger clone is just one base off, so this is likely a read error. This chain uses TRBV7-6 with TRBJ1-6, with D tentatively TRBD1 (5 bases). The CDR3 runs to 13 residues. Per germline, CDR1 SGHVS and CDR2 FNYEAQ. The V gene lost 2 bases and the J gene lost 8 bases, with 7 bases spanning the gap. DNA for the CDR3: TGTGCCAGCAGCTTAACCAGGGATTCACCCCTCCACTTT. It specifies CASSLTRDSPLHF.

The chain combines TRBV28 with TRBJ2-1, with TRBD2 identical over 7 bases. Trimming cost V 1 base and J 7 bases; bases outside gene matches: 13. The CDR3 length is 17 residues. Germline V gene lookup returns CDR1 MDHEN and CDR2 SYDVKM. CDR3 coding DNA: TGTGCCAGCAGTTTATTTGTGGGAGGGCCCTCGGGAAATGAGCAGTTCTTC. The encoded protein is CASSLFVGGPSGNEQFF.

Concerning this clonotype: The likely explanation is a read error, given a far larger clone one base away. The chain has TRBV5-5 and TRBJ2-1; perhaps TRBD2 as D (5 bases). The germline V gene has CDR1 SGHKS and CDR2 YYEKEE (reference sequence). This CDR3 has 14 residues. Trimming cost V 4 bases and J 10 bases, with 18 bases left between them. The CDR3 sequence: CASSVLRDGYEQFF. The CDR3, as DNA: TGTGCCAGCAGCGTCTTACGGGATGGCTACGAGCAGTTCTTC.